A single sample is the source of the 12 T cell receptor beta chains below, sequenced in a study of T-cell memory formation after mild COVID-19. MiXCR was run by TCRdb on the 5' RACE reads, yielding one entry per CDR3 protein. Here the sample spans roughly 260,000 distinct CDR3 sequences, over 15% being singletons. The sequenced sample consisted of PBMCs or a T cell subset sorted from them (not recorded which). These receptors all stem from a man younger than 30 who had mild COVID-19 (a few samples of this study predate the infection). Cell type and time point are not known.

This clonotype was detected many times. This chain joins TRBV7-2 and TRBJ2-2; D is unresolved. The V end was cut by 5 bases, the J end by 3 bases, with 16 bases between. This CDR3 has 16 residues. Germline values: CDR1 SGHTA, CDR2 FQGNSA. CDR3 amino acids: CASSPPLRFYTGELFF. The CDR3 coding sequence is TGTGCCAGCAGCCCCCCCCTTCGATTCTACACCGGGGAGCTGTTTTTT. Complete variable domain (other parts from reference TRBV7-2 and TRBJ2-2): GAGVSQSPSNKVTEKGKDVELRCDPISGHTALYWYRQSLGQGLEFLIYFQGNSAPDKSGLPSDRFSAERTGGSVSTLTIQRTQQEDSAVYLCASSPPLRFYTGELFFGEGSRLTVL.

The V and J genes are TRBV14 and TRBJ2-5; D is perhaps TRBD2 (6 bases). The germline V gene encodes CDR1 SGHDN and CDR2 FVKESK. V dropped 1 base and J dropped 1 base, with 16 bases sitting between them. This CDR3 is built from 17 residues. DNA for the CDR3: TGTGCCAGCAGCCAAGCCGGACTCATTAGCGGCCAAGAGACCCAGTACTTC. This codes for CASSQAGLISGQETQYF.

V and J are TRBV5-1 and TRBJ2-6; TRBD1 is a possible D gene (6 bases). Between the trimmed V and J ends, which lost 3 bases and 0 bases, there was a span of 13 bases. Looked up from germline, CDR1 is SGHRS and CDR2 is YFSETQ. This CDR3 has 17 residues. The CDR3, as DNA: TGCGCCAGCAGCTCATTAGGGGGAGCCTCTGGGGCCAACGTCCTGACTTTC. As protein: CASSSLGGASGANVLTF.

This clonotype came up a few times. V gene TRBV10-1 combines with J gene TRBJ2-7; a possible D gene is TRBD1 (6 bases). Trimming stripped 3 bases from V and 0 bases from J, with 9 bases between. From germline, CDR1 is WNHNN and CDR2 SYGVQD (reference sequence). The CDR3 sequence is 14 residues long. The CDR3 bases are TGCGCCAGCAGTGATGGGGGCACCTCCTACGAGCAGTACTTC. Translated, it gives CASSDGGTSYEQYF.

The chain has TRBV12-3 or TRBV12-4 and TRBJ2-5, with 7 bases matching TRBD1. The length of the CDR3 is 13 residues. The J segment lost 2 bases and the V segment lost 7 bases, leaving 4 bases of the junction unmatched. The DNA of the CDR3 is TGTGCCAGCAATCGGGACAGTCAAGAGACCCAGTACTTC. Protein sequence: CASNRDSQETQYF.

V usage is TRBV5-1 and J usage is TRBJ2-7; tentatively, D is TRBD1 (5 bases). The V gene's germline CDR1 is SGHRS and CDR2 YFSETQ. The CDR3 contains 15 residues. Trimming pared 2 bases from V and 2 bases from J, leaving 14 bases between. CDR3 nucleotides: TGCGCCAGCAGCTTTTGGCGGCAGGGCACCTACGAGCAGTACTTC. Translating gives CASSFWRQGTYEQYF.

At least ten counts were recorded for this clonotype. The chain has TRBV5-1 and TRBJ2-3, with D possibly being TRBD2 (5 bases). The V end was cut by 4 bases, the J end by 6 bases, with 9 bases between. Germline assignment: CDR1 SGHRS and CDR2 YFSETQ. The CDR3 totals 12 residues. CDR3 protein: CASSPPGDTQYF. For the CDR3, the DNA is TGCGCCAGCAGCCCTCCGGGGGATACGCAGTATTTT.

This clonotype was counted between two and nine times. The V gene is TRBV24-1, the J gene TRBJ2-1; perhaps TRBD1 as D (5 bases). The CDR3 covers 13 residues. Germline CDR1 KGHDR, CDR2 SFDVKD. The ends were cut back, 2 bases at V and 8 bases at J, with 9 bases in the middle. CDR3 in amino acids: CATSDSGHYEQFF. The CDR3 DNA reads TGTGCCACCAGTGATTCCGGACACTATGAGCAGTTCTTC.

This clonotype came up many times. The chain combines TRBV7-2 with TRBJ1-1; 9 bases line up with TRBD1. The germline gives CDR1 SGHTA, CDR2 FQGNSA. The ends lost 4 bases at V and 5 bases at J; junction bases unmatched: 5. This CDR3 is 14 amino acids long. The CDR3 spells CASSSYGTGTEAFF. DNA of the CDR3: TGTGCCAGCAGCTCCTATGGGACAGGGACTGAAGCTTTCTTT.

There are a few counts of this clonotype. For the CDR3, the DNA is TGTGCCAGCCGTTCGGGCGGGGGGGCCTCCGAGCAGTACGTC. It encodes CASRSGGGASEQYV. The chain combines TRBV28 with TRBJ2-7, with 9 nucleotides matching TRBD2. Germline V lookup: CDR1 MDHEN, CDR2 SYDVKM. The CDR3 totals 14 residues. J lost 6 bases, V lost 8 bases, and 11 bases had no gene match.

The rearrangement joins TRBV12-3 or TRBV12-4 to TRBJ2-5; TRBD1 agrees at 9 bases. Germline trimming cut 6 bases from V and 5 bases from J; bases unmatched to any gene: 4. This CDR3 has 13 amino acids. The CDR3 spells CASRRTGVETQYF. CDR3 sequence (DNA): TGTGCCAGCAGGAGGACAGGGGTGGAGACCCAGTACTTC.

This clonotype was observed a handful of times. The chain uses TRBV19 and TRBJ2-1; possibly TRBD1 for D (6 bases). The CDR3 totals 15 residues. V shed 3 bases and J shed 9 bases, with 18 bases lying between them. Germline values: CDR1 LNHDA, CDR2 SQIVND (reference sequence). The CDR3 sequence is CASSIRWVRGIEQFF. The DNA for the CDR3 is TGTGCCAGTAGTATTCGATGGGTTAGGGGGATTGAGCAGTTCTTC.